The 20 T cell receptor beta chains below were found in one sample sequenced in a study of early T cells in non-severe SARS-CoV-2 infection. One entry per CDR3 protein results from TCRdb running MiXCR on the 5' RACE reads. This sample carries approximately 83,000 distinct CDR3 sequences, more than 13% of them seen once, and the ten largest clones take around 9.9%. The specimen sequenced was whole blood. The receptors shown here come from an adult who was a healthcare worker with PCR-confirmed SARS-CoV-2 infection or an uninfected control (not recorded which).

This clonotype was recorded many times. The chain recombines TRBV29-1 with TRBJ2-2; D is undetermined. V lost 7 bases and J 1 base, leaving 13 bases between the germline ends. This CDR3 contains 14 residues. CDR1 SQVTM and CDR2 ANQGSEA come from the germline V gene. CDR3 nucleotide sequence: TGCAGCGCCGCACGGCAGTGGAACACCGGGGAGCTGTTTTTT. It encodes CSAARQWNTGELFF.

A few counts support this clonotype. V is TRBV12-3 or TRBV12-4 and J is TRBJ2-7; 8 positions agree with TRBD2. The CDR3 runs to 15 residues. V lost 2 bases and J lost 2; bases outside the gene matches: 5. In DNA form, the CDR3 reads TGTGCCAGCAGTTTAAGTGGCGGGGGGACCTACGAGCAGTACTTC. Protein product: CASSLSGGGTYEQYF.

The V and J genes are TRBV19 and TRBJ1-2, with TRBD1 matching 9 bases. Germline CDR1 reads LNHDA; CDR2 reads SQIVND (reference sequence). The CDR3 is made up of 14 amino acids. Losses at the gene ends were 7 bases for V and 4 bases for J; bases not matched to a gene: 7. The CDR3 coding sequence is TGTGCCAGTACCATACAGGGGGCATTCTATGGCTACACCTTC. Translated: CASTIQGAFYGYTF.

This clonotype showed up just a few times. J is TRBJ2-3 and V is TRBV7-9; D gene uncertain. CDR1 and CDR2 (germline): SEHNR, FQNEAQ (reference sequence). The CDR3 contains 16 residues. Trimming left V 2 bases short and J 1 base short, with 13 bases between. The CDR3 coding sequence is TGTGCCAGCAGCTTACGGGCCCGGACGGGCACAGATACGCAGTATTTT. This translates into CASSLRARTGTDTQYF.

This clonotype was seen only a few times. The chain links TRBV25-1 to TRBJ1-2; no definite D call. With 2 bases removed from V and 4 bases from J, the gap between germline ends came to 8 bases. The CDR3 contains 13 residues. From germline, CDR1 is MGHDK and CDR2 SYGVNS. This chain's CDR3 is CASSEGDPYGYTF. In DNA form, the CDR3 reads TGTGCCAGCAGTGAAGGGGATCCCTATGGCTACACCTTC.

This clonotype has just a few counts. The chain combines TRBV20-1 with TRBJ2-2; D is unresolved. This CDR3 is built from 13 residues. Germline V CDR1 and CDR2: DFQATT, SNEGSKA (reference sequence). Trimming took off 2 bases at V and 2 bases at J, with 6 bases between the two ends. The CDR3 nucleotides are TGCAGTGCTAGACAAACAAACACCGGGGAGCTGTTTTTT. Residues: CSARQTNTGELFF.

The chain recombines TRBV29-1 with TRBJ2-6, with D tentatively TRBD1 (6 bases). The CDR3 is 16 amino acids. Trimming took 5 bases from V and 3 from J, leaving 17 bases between them. Germline V gene sequence: CDR1 SQVTM, CDR2 ANQGSEA. CDR3 protein: CSVMDRHPFGANVLTF. CDR3 in DNA: TGCAGCGTTATGGACAGACACCCCTTTGGGGCCAACGTCCTGACTTTC.

This clonotype turned up a few times. This chain connects TRBV20-1 to TRBJ1-2; 9 bases fit TRBD1. The V segment lost 4 bases and the J segment 4 bases; nucleotides outside the gene matches: 7. CDR1 and CDR2 from the germline V gene are DFQATT and SNEGSKA (reference sequence). The CDR3 is 14 residues long. The chain's CDR3 is CSAIRTGALYGYTF. CDR3 sequence (DNA): TGCAGTGCTATACGGACAGGGGCCCTCTATGGCTACACCTTC.

This clonotype was seen a handful of times. The V call is TRBV25-1, the J call TRBJ2-2; 9 bases fit TRBD1. V shed 1 base and J 7 bases; nucleotides not matched to a gene: 4. The CDR3 has 15 amino acids. CDR1 is MGHDK, CDR2 SYGVNS, per germline. This CDR3 reads CASSEWTGDHGELFF. CDR3 DNA sequence: TGTGCCAGCAGTGAATGGACAGGGGACCACGGGGAGCTGTTTTTT.

This clonotype has only a few counts. The rearrangement links TRBV7-8 to TRBJ2-1, with 7 bases lining up with TRBD1. The ends lost 5 bases at V and 8 bases at J; junction bases unmatched: 9. The CDR3 spans 14 residues. CDR1 and CDR2 (germline): SGHVS, FQNEAQ. CDR3 sequence: CASSIPRQGHEQFF. CDR3 sequence (DNA): TGTGCCAGCAGCATACCCAGACAGGGCCATGAGCAGTTCTTC.

This clonotype came up many times. The chain joins TRBV29-1 to TRBJ1-1, with 7 positions matching TRBD1. The CDR3 has 12 amino acids. V lost 7 bases to trimming and J lost 4 bases; unmatched junction nucleotides: 6. Per the germline V gene, CDR1 is SQVTM and CDR2 is ANQGSEA. CDR3 protein: CSASQGFTEAFF. CDR3 DNA: TGCAGCGCGTCACAGGGGTTCACTGAAGCTTTCTTT.

This clonotype was counted only a few times. The chain employs TRBV7-9 and TRBJ1-6, with D tentatively TRBD1 (6 bases). CDR1 is SEHNR and CDR2 is FQNEAQ in the germline V gene (reference sequence). The V end lost 3 bases, the J end lost 6 bases, and 9 bases lay between the germline ends. The CDR3 length is 14 residues. This CDR3 reads CASSFGQSNSPLHF. Written as DNA, the CDR3 is TGTGCCAGCAGCTTCGGACAGAGTAATTCACCCCTCCACTTT.

At least ten counts were recorded for this clonotype. This chain joins TRBV7-9 and TRBJ1-5; 8 bases are shared with TRBD1. The V segment lost 1 base and the J segment 5 bases; nucleotides outside the gene matches: 1. This CDR3 is 14 amino acids long. The V gene's germline CDR1 is SEHNR and CDR2 FQNEAQ (reference sequence). CDR3 nucleotides: TGTGCCAGCAGCTTAGGGACAGGGCATCAGCCCCAGCATTTT. Its protein product is CASSLGTGHQPQHF.

The sample holds a few counts of this clonotype. The rearrangement joins TRBV29-1 to TRBJ2-7; tentatively, D is TRBD2 (5 bases). Germline CDR1 SQVTM, CDR2 ANQGSEA. CDR3 length equals 13 residues. Trimming took off 5 bases at V and 3 bases at J, with 14 bases between the two ends. The CDR3 here is CSVRGAANYEQYF. Here the CDR3 DNA reads TGCAGCGTTCGGGGAGCCGCTAACTACGAGCAGTACTTC.

A few counts support this clonotype. The V and J genes are TRBV6-5 and TRBJ1-2; D is undetermined. This CDR3 has 16 residues. V lost 6 bases to trimming and J lost 0 bases, with 17 bases between them. Germline CDR1 MNHEY, CDR2 SVGAGI. The DNA of the CDR3 is TGTGCCAGCAGCCCTGGACGATTCATGACTAACTATGGCTACACCTTC. Translation: CASSPGRFMTNYGYTF.

This clonotype has more than one count but fewer than ten. The genes are TRBV7-8 and TRBJ2-5; D remains ambiguous. Trimming stripped 5 bases from V and 2 bases from J, with 6 bases between. CDR1 is SGHVS and CDR2 is FQNEAQ in the germline V gene. The CDR3 sequence is 12 residues long. The CDR3 here is CASSEMQETQYF. The CDR3 bases are TGTGCCAGCAGCGAAATGCAAGAGACCCAGTACTTC.

This clonotype was detected only a few times. The chain employs TRBV6-5 and TRBJ2-7; D unresolved. Germline V gene lookup returns CDR1 MNHEY and CDR2 SVGAGI. Trimming removed 5 bases from V and 2 bases from J, with 10 bases in between. This CDR3 has 13 residues. The DNA for the CDR3 is TGTGCCAGCAGTCGGGTTCCCCCCTACGAGCAGTACTTC. It translates to CASSRVPPYEQYF.

Ten or more counts support this clonotype. The genes are TRBV7-2 and TRBJ2-3; D remains unclear. Trimming removed 8 bases from V and 3 bases from J, with 9 bases in between. The CDR3 totals 12 residues. Germline CDR1 SGHTA, CDR2 FQGNSA. DNA for the CDR3: TGTGCCAGCGCTCTTTGGACAGATACGCAGTATTTT. It specifies CASALWTDTQYF.

The genes are TRBV5-1 and TRBJ2-5; 9 nucleotides agree with TRBD2. This CDR3 has 13 amino acids. Germline trimming cut 7 bases from V and 4 bases from J; bases unmatched to any gene: 5. CDR1 and CDR2 from the germline V gene are SGHRS and YFSETQ. CDR3 sequence: CASSAGGLETQYF. CDR3 in DNA: TGCGCCAGCTCCGCGGGGGGGCTAGAGACCCAGTACTTC.

This clonotype showed up just a few times. This rearrangement joins TRBV7-9 to TRBJ1-2; maybe TRBD1 (5 bases). In germline, CDR1 is SEHNR, CDR2 FQNEAQ (reference sequence). The CDR3 covers 13 residues. Trimming stripped 5 bases from V and 5 bases from J, with 12 bases between. CDR3 nucleotides: TGTGCCAGCAGCCCTATGACAGAGTATGGCTACACCTTC. This gives the protein CASSPMTEYGYTF.